These 12 T cell receptor beta chains were sequenced from one sample in a study of blood T cell repertoires in COVID-19. Sequenced by immunoSEQ multiplex PCR; TCRdb stores in-frame clones only, minus some. The sample shows tens of thousands of clones, about 86% of them seen only once. Material for sequencing was peripheral blood. These receptor sequences come from a man aged 45-60 years with active COVID-19.

The chain employs TRBV30 and TRBJ2-5; 7 bases match TRBD2. This CDR3 spans 15 amino acids. The trim removed 1 base at V and 4 bases at J, leaving 9 bases unmatched. Germline loops: CDR1 GTSNPN, CDR2 SVGIG (reference sequence). CDR3 residues: CAWSEAGGLAETQYF. CDR3 in DNA: TGTGCCTGGAGTGAGGCCGGGGGGTTGGCAGAGACCCAGTACTTC.

This rearrangement joins TRBV12-3 or TRBV12-4 to TRBJ1-1; TRBD1 might be the D (5 bases). V shed 10 bases and J shed 10 bases, with 13 bases lying between them. CDR3 length equals 10 residues. CDR3 in DNA: TGTGCCACCCCGGGGGGGGGAGCTTTCTTT. It is translated as CATPGGGAFF.

This clone was counted between two and nine times. The rearrangement uses TRBV7-8 and TRBJ1-6; 7 bases line up with TRBD1. Germline V lookup: CDR1 SGHVS, CDR2 FQNEAQ. CDR3 length: 16 amino acids. J gave up 0 bases and V 6 bases, and 5 bases lay outside the gene matches. CDR3: CASRRDSSSYNSPLHF. DNA for the CDR3: TGTGCCAGCAGACGGGACAGTTCCTCCTATAATTCACCCCTCCACTTT.

The rearrangement uses TRBV4-1 and TRBJ2-7; 8 bases line up with TRBD2. Germline V lookup: CDR1 MGHRA, CDR2 YSYEKL. The CDR3 extends over 15 amino acids. V shed 3 bases, J shed 3 bases, and the junction held 7 bases outside the gene matches. CDR3 bases: TGCGCCAGCAGCCACGGGGGGGCTACTAACTACGAGCAGTACTTC. Amino acid sequence: CASSHGGATNYEQYF.

This clone was counted only a few times. The V gene is TRBV6-6, the J gene TRBJ1-1, with D tentatively TRBD1 (6 bases). Germline values: CDR1 MNHNY, CDR2 SVGAGI (reference sequence). This CDR3 is 15 amino acids long. V gave up 6 bases and J gave up 4 bases, with 18 bases separating them. CDR3 nucleotides: TGTGCCAGCAGGGTACAGGGCCAGCATGGCACTGAAGCTTTCTTT. This sequence encodes CASRVQGQHGTEAFF.

The rearrangement links TRBV2 to TRBJ2-1, with a tentative D call TRBD2 (5 bases). This CDR3 has 14 amino acids. Germline CDR1 SNHLY, CDR2 FYNNEI. Trimming shortened V by 7 bases and J by 3 bases, and 13 bases separated the two germline ends. CDR3 loop: CASKEDGVYNEQFF. CDR3 in DNA: TGTGCCAGCAAGGAGGACGGAGTCTACAATGAGCAGTTCTTC.

This clone was seen only once. The chain's CDR3 is CASSRTGGADQPQHF. CDR3 DNA sequence: TGTGCCAGCAGCCGGACAGGGGGCGCTGATCAGCCCCAGCATTTT. The V and J genes are TRBV6-5 and TRBJ1-5; 11 nucleotides align to TRBD1. V was pared by 6 bases and J by 5 bases, with 6 bases of the junction left unmatched. The germline gives CDR1 MNHEY, CDR2 SVGAGI. The CDR3 runs to 15 residues.

CDR3 nucleotide sequence: TGTGCCATCAGCGCCCGGGACACTAACACTGAAGCTTTCTTT. Its protein product is CAISARDTNTEAFF. The chain joins TRBV10-3 to TRBJ1-1; D possibly corresponds to TRBD1 (6 bases). The CDR3 covers 14 residues. Trimming removed 6 bases at V and 2 bases at J, with 13 bases between. Germline CDR1 and CDR2: ENHRY and SYGVKD.

The genes are TRBV18 and TRBJ1-6, with 7 bases lining up with TRBD1. V lost 2 bases to trimming and J lost 7 bases; unmatched junction nucleotides: 5. This CDR3 is 15 amino acids long. In germline, CDR1 is KGHSH, CDR2 LQKENI. This CDR3 is CASSPKDRPNSPLHF. The CDR3 DNA sequence: TGTGCCAGCTCACCAAAGGACAGGCCAAATTCACCCCTCCACTTT.

The V and J genes are TRBV6-1 and TRBJ1-5, with 10 bases lining up with TRBD1. Losses at the gene ends were 4 bases for V and 3 bases for J; bases not matched to a gene: 6. CDR3 length: 16 amino acids. The germline V gene encodes CDR1 MNHNS and CDR2 SASEGT. CDR3 region: CASSARDRGLNQPQHF. CDR3 bases: TGTGCCAGCAGTGCAAGGGACAGGGGCCTCAATCAGCCCCAGCATTTT.

J is TRBJ1-5 and V is TRBV6-1; D perhaps matches TRBD1 (6 bases). The CDR3 consists of 15 residues. V gave up 1 base and J gave up 5 bases, with 12 bases separating them. The germline V gene encodes CDR1 MNHNS and CDR2 SASEGT. The CDR3 region has the DNA TGTGCCAGCAGTGAAGGGGACAACCTGGATCAGCCCCAGCATTTT. Protein product: CASSEGDNLDQPQHF.

V is TRBV5-1 and J is TRBJ2-7; 9 nucleotides agree with TRBD1. The J segment lost 5 bases and the V segment lost 4 bases, leaving 4 bases of the junction unmatched. The CDR3 extends over 13 amino acids. CDR1 and CDR2 (germline): SGHRS, YFSETQ. CDR3 coding DNA: TGCGCCAGCAGCAAGGGACAGGGCGACGAGCAGTACTTC. The encoded protein is CASSKGQGDEQYF.